This T cell receptor beta chain was profiled in a study of somatic mutations in cytotoxic T cells in rheumatoid arthritis. The overall study: Using a FACSAria II or Sony SH800, a portion of the V beta antibody-stained T-cell populations were flow-sorted at nearly 100% purity, and among those populations were V beta1+ cells that were then sequenced for TCRB. Regarding the study as a whole: Measured CD8+ T-cell clonality, a value compared between rheumatoid arthritis patients and age-matched healthy controls, did not differ significantly.

Worth noting for this clone: Its antigen is not known.

Assay: immunoSEQ multiplex PCR; the TCRdb copy retains only in-frame clones and omits some. The sample has fewer than 15,000 clones; 60% to 75% are singletons. Trimming removed 11 bases from V and 3 bases from J, with 7 bases in between. The CDR3 has 10 amino acids. Looked up from germline, CDR1 is MNHEY and CDR2 is SVGAGI. The rearrangement uses TRBV6-5 and TRBJ1-1; unclear D gene. This TCR was sampled from an adult with rheumatoid arthritis. The material sequenced was CD8+ T cells sorted from blood. This CDR3 reads CASGDTEAFF. CDR3 in DNA: TGTGCCTCCGGGGACACTGAAGCTTTCTTT.